This T cell receptor beta chain was sequenced during a study of T cell responses to AZD1222 COVID-19 vaccine. Repertoires were generated with immunoSEQ multiplex PCR, while TCRdb's copy carries only in-frame clones and drops some. The profile shows some 130,000 clones, about 93% of them singletons. The germline V gene encodes CDR1 SGHVS and CDR2 FQNEAQ. V lost 1 base, J lost 8 bases, and 8 bases stayed unmatched. The CDR3 covers 17 residues. V usage is TRBV7-8 and J usage is TRBJ1-6; 10 bases agree with TRBD1. This receptor was identified in an adult in good health. Sequences were derived from peripheral blood, sampled on day 0 of AZD1222 vaccination. For the CDR3, the DNA is TGTGCCAGCAGCTTAGTGGGGACAGGGGATTCGGATTCACCCCTCCACTTT. As protein: CASSLVGTGDSDSPLHF. Supplemented by reference TRBV7-8 and TRBJ1-6, the full variable domain reads GAGVSQSPRYKVAKRGQDVALRCDPISGHVSLFWYQQALGQGPEFLTYFQNEAQLDKSGLPSDRFFAERPEGSVSTLKIQRTQQEDSAVYLCASSLVGTGDSDSPLHFGNGTRLTVT.